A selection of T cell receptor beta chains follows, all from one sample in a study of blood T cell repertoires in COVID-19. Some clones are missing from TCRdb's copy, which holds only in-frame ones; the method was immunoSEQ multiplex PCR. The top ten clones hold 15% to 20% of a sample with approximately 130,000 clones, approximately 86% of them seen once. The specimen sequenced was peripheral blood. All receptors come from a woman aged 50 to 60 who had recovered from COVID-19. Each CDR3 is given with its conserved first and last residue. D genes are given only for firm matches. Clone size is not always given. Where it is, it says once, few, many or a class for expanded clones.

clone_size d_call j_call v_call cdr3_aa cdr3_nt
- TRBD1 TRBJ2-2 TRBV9 CASSVLDRGYTGELFF TGTGCCAGCAGCGTCCTGGACAGGGGGTACACCGGGGAGCTGTTTTTT
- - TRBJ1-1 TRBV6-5 CASSKQGSTEAFF TGTGCCAGCAGTAAACAGGGTAGCACTGAAGCTTTCTTT
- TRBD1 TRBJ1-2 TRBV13 CASSPGDRVFYGYTF TGTGCCAGCAGCCCCGGGGACAGGGTCTTCTATGGCTACACCTTC
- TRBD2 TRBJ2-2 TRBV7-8 CASSRGTSGSTGELFF TGTGCCAGCAGCCGAGGGACTAGCGGGAGCACCGGGGAGCTGTTTTTT
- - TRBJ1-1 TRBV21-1 CASSKLVTGNGSTEAFF TGTGCCAGCAGCAAACTAGTAACAGGGAACGGTAGCACTGAAGCTTTCTTT
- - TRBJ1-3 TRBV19 CASSISRNTIYF TGTGCCAGTAGTATATCTAGAAACACCATATATTTT
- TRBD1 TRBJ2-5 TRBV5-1 CASSTQGNQETQYF TGCGCCAGCAGCACACAGGGGAACCAAGAGACCCAGTACTTC
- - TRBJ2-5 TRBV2 CASSTGTQETQYF TGTGCCAGCAGTACCGGGACACAAGAGACCCAGTACTTC
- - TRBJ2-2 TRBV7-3 CASSLRGDTGELFF TGTGCCAGCAGCCTCCGGGGTGACACCGGGGAGCTGTTTTTT
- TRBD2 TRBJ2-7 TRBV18 CASSPVLAGAYEQYF TGTGCCAGCTCACCAGTCCTAGCGGGAGCCTACGAGCAGTACTTC
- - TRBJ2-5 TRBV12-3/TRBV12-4 CASSEQGPGTQYF TGTGCCAGCAGTGAGCAGGGCCCTGGCACCCAGTACTTC
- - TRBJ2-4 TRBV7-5 CAKYSGTPF TGTGCCAAGTATAGCGGGACCCCATTC
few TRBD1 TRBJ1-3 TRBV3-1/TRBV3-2 CASSATGIGDTIYF TGTGCCAGCAGTGCGACAGGGATCGGGGACACCATATATTTT
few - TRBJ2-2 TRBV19 CASARATGELFF TGTGCCAGCGCCCGAGCCACCGGGGAGCTGTTTTTT
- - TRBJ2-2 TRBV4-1 CASSHRQGELFF TGCGCCAGCAGCCATCGACAGGGGGAGCTGTTTTTT
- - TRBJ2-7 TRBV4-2 CASSQDGYRAMDF TGTGCCAGCAGCCAAGATGGTTACAGGGCTATGGACTTC
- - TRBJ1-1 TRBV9 CASSVTGLNTEAFF TGTGCCAGCAGCGTAACGGGTTTGAACACTGAAGCTTTCTTT
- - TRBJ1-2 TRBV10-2 CASREGGGIYGYTF TGCGCCAGCAGAGAGGGTGGGGGCATCTATGGCTACACCTTC
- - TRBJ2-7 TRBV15 CATSPIRASGLIEQYF TGTGCCACCAGCCCCATCAGGGCTAGTGGTTTGATCGAGCAGTACTTC
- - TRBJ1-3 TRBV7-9 CASSLEGGDTIYF TGTGCCAGCAGCTTAGAAGGGGGTGACACCATATATTTT
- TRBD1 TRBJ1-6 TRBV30 CAWSADRGLSPLHF TGTGCCTGGAGCGCCGACAGGGGGCTATCACCCCTCCACTTT
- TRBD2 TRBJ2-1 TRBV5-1 CASSTVAGVNNEQFF TGCGCCAGCAGCACTGTAGCGGGAGTGAACAATGAGCAGTTCTTC
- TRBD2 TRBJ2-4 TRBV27 CASSPSASGNKNIQYF TGTGCCAGCAGTCCCTCGGCTAGCGGGAATAAAAACATTCAGTACTTC
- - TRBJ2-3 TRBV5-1 CASSLGLADSTDTQYF TGCGCCAGCAGCTTAGGGCTAGCCGACAGCACAGATACGCAGTATTTT
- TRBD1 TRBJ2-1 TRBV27 CATRTGLSYNEQFF TGTGCCACCAGGACAGGCTTGTCCTACAATGAGCAGTTCTTC
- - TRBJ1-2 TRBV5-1 CASSLGAERGYTF TGCGCCAGCAGCTTGGGGGCGGAGCGGGGCTACACCTTC
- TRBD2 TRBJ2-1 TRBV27 CASRPLGGRGNEQFF TGTGCCAGCAGACCCCTAGGCGGGAGAGGCAATGAGCAGTTCTTC
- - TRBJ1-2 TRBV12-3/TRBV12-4 CASSAAGIYGYTF TGTGCCAGCAGTGCCGCGGGGATCTATGGCTACACCTTC
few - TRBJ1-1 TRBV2 CASTPLGRDYTEAFF TGTGCCAGCACTCCTCTTGGCCGGGACTACACTGAAGCTTTCTTT
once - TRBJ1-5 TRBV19 CASSIVYVGADQPQHF TGTGCCAGTAGTATAGTTTATGTGGGGGCAGACCAGCCCCAGCATTTT
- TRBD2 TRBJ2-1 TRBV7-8 CASSITGGATYNEQFF TGTGCCAGCAGCATCACGGGGGGGGCTACCTACAATGAGCAGTTCTTC
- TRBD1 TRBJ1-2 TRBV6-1 CASSERTGGQLKSYGYTF TGTGCCAGCAGTGAAAGGACAGGGGGCCAACTAAAAAGCTATGGCTACACCTTC
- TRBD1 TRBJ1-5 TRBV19 CASKGTGPFQPQHF TGTGCCAGTAAGGGGACAGGGCCTTTTCAGCCCCAGCATTTT
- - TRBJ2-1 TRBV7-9 CASSRLVEPEQFF TGTGCCAGCAGCCGCCTCGTGGAGCCTGAGCAGTTCTTC
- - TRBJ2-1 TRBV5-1 CASSLGGSTYNEQFF TGCGCCAGCAGCTTGGGCGGTTCCACCTACAATGAGCAGTTCTTC
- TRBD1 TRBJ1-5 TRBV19 CASSARTGTNQPQHF TGTGCCAGTAGTGCAAGGACAGGGACCAATCAGCCCCAGCATTTT
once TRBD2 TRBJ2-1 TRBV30 CAWSVVSREAYYNEQFF TGTGCCTGGAGTGTAGTGTCGCGGGAGGCCTATTACAATGAGCAGTTCTTC
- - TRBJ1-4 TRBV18 CASSPGVYSEKLFF TGTGCCAGCTCACCCGGGGTCTATTCCGAAAAACTGTTTTTT
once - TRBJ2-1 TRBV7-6 CASSFDSSSYNEQFF TGTGCCAGCAGCTTTGACTCGAGCTCCTACAATGAGCAGTTCTTC